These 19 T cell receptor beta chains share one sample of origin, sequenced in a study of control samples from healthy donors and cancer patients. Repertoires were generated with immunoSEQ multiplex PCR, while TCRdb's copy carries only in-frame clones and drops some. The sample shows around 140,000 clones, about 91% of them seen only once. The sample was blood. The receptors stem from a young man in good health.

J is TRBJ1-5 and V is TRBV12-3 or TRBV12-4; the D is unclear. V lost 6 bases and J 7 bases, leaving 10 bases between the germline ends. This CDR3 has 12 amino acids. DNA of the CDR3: TGTGCCAGCAGAGTAAGTCGCCAGCCCCAGCATTTT. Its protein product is CASRVSRQPQHF.

This chain's CDR3 is CASSLVWGDEQFF. CDR3 DNA sequence: TGTGCCAGCAGCTTGGTATGGGGCGATGAGCAGTTCTTC. This chain links TRBV5-4 with TRBJ2-1; possible D gene TRBD1, 5 bases. CDR1 is SGHNT and CDR2 is YYREEE in the germline V gene (reference sequence). Trimming removed 0 bases at V and 8 bases at J, with 9 bases between. The CDR3 has 13 residues.

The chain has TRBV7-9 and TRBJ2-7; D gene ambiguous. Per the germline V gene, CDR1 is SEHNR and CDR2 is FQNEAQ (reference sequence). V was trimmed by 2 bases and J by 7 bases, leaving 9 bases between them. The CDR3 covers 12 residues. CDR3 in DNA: TGTGCCAGCAGCTTACGAGAAGTGGAGCAGTACTTC. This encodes CASSLREVEQYF.

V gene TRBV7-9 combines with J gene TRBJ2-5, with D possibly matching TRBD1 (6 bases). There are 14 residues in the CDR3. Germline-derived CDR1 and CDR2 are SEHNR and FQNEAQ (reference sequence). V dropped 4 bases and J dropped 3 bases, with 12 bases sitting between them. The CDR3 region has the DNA TGTGCCAGCAGCTCGGGGACATACGAAGAGACCCAGTACTTC. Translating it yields CASSSGTYEETQYF.

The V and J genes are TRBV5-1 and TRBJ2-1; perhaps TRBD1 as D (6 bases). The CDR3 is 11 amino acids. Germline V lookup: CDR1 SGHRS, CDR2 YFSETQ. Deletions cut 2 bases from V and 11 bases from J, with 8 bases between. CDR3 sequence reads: CASSLGQKQFF. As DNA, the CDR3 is TGCGCCAGCAGCTTAGGACAGAAGCAGTTCTTC.

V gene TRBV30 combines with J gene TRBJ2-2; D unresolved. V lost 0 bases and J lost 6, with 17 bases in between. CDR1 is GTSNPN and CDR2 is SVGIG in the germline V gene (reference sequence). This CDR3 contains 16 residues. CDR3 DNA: TGTGCCTGGAGTGTTTTTTTCCCCCCGGGTTCCGGGGAGCTGTTTTTT. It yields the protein CAWSVFFPPGSGELFF.

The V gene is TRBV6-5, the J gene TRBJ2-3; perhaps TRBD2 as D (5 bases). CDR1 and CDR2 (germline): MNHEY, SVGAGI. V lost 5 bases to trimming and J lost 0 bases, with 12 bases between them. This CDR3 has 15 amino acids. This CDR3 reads CASSLGPGSTDTQYF. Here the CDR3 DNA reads TGTGCCAGCAGTCTTGGTCCGGGGAGCACAGATACGCAGTATTTT.

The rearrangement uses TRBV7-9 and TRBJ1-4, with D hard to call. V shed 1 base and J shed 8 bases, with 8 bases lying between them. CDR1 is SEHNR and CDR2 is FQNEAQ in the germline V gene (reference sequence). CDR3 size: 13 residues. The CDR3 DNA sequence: TGTGCCAGCAGCTTAGGCAGGAGAGAAAAACTGTTTTTT. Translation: CASSLGRREKLFF.

DNA for the CDR3: TGTGCCAGCAGCTTTACAGGGAGCACTGAAGCTTTCTTT. This gives the protein CASSFTGSTEAFF. The chain couples TRBV5-4 to TRBJ1-1, with a possible D match to TRBD1 (6 bases). The CDR3 covers 13 residues. Trimming pared 2 bases from V and 4 bases from J, leaving 9 bases between. Germline V gene data show CDR1 as SGHNT and CDR2 as YYREEE (reference sequence).

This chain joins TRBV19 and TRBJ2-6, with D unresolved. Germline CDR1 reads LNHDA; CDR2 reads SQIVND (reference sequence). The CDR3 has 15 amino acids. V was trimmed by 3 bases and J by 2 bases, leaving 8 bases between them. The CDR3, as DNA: TGTGCCAGTAGTATCCAGGTGACTGGGGCCAACGTCCTGACTTTC. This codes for CASSIQVTGANVLTF.

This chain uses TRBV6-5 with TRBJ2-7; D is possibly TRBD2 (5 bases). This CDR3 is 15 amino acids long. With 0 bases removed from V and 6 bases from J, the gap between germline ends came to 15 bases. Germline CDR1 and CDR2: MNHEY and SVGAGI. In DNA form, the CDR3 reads TGTGCCAGCAGTTACTCTAAAACCGCCGGGGTCGAGCAGTACTTC. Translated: CASSYSKTAGVEQYF.

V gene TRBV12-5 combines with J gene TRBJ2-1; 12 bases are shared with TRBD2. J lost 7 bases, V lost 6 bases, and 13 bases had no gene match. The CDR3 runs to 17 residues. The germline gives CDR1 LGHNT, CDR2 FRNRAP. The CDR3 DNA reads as TGTGCTAGTGGGCCATTCCCGACTAGCGGGGGCCTTAATGAGCAGTTCTTC. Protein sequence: CASGPFPTSGGLNEQFF.

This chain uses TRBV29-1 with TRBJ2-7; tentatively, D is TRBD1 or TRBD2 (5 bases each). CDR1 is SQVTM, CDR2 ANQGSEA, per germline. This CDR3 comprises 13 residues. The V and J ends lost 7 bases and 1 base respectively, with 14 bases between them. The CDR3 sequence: CSARDRRSYEQYF. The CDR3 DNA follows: TGCAGCGCCCGGGACCGACGATCCTACGAGCAGTACTTC.

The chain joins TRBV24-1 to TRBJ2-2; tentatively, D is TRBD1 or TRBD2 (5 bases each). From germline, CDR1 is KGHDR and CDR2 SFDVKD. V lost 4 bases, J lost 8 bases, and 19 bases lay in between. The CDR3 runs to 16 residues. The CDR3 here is CATSESGTVMGGELFF. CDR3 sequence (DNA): TGTGCCACCAGTGAGTCCGGGACGGTTATGGGAGGGGAGCTGTTTTTT.

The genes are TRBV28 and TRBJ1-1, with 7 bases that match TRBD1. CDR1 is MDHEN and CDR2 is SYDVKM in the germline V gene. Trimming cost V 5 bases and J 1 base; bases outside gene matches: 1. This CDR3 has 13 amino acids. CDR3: CASSHRGNTEAFF. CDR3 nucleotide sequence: TGTGCCAGCAGTCACAGGGGGAACACTGAAGCTTTCTTT.

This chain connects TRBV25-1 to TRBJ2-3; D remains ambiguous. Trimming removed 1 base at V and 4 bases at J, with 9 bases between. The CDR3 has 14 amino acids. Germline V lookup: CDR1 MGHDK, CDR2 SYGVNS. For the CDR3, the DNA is TGTGCCAGCAGTGAATTGTCATACCCAGATACGCAGTATTTT. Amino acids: CASSELSYPDTQYF.

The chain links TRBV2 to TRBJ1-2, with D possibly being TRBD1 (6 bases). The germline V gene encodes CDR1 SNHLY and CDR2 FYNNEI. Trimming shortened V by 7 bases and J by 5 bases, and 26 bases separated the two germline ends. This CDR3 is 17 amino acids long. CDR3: CASIGSGGSGEGYGYTF. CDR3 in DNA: TGTGCCAGCATCGGGTCCGGGGGATCAGGGGAAGGGTATGGCTACACCTTC.

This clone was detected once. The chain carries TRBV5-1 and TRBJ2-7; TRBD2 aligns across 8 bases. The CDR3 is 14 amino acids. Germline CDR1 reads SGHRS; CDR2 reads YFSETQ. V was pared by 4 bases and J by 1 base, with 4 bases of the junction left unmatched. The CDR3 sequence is CASSGSGASYEQYF. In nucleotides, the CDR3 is TGCGCCAGCAGCGGTAGCGGGGCGTCCTACGAGCAGTACTTC. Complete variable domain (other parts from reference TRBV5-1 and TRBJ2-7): KAGVTQTPRYLIKTRGQQVTLSCSPISGHRSVSWYQQTPGQGLQFLFEYFSETQRNKGNFPGRFSGRQFSNSRSEMNVSTLELGDSALYLCASSGSGASYEQYFGPGTRLTVT.

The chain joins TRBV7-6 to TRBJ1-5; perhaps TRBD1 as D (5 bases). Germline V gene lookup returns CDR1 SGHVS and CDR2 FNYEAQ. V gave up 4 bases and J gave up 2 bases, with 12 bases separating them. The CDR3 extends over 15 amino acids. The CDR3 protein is CASSSKGLGNQPQHF. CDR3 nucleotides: TGTGCCAGCAGCTCCAAGGGGCTTGGCAATCAGCCCCAGCATTTT.